These T cell receptor beta chains were read from a single sample in a study of shared T cell receptors in the human thymus. Data came from immunoSEQ multiplex PCR; TCRdb stores just in-frame clones and leaves some out. The sample includes some 700,000 clones, 80% to 90% of them seen just once. This same sample was also part of a study on human thymus T cells.

What was sequenced was thymocytes. The receptors originated from a girl less than two years old with a congenital heart defect. Both conserved end residues are part of each CDR3. A D gene is named only where the DNA matches it firmly. Clone size is stated in some rows and not others, as once, few, many or a class when expanded.

V	size	D	J	DNA	CDR3
TRBV28	.	TRBD1	TRBJ1-2	TGTGCCAGCAGTCCCGGGGGACAGCCTCTAGGGACCTTC	CASSPGGQPLGTF
TRBV28	.	.	TRBJ1-2	TGTGCCAGCAGTTATACCAAAAACGGGGTCTATGGCTACACCTTC	CASSYTKNGVYGYTF
TRBV10-3	.	.	TRBJ1-4	TGTGCCATCAGTGAGTCGATTCGGGGGGGAGAAAAACTGTTTTTT	CAISESIRGGEKLFF
TRBV6-5	.	.	TRBJ1-6	TGTGCCAGCAGTTGGACGGGAAGAGGATCACCCCTCCACTTT	CASSWTGRGSPLHF
TRBV4-3	.	.	TRBJ1-1	TGCGCCAGCAGCCAAGATCATCGGGGAATAGTACCCCCCAACACTGAAGCTTTCTTT	CASSQDHRGIVPPNTEAFF
TRBV6-1	.	.	TRBJ1-5	TGTGCCAGCACTCCTAGGGGGGGGAATCAGCCCCAGCATTTT	CASTPRGGNQPQHF
TRBV6-1	.	.	TRBJ1-6	TGTGCCAGCAGTGCCTACGGACAGAGGATGCATTCACCCCTCCACTTT	CASSAYGQRMHSPLHF
TRBV19	.	.	TRBJ1-1	TGTGCCAGTAGTATATATAACGGTGAAGCTTTCTTT	CASSIYNGEAFF
TRBV6-1	.	TRBD1	TRBJ1-1	TGTGCCAGCAGTGAGGGCGCACAGGGGGCAGACACTGAAGCTTTCTTT	CASSEGAQGADTEAFF
TRBV28	once	TRBD1	TRBJ1-2	TGTGCCAGCAGTACCGGGACAGGGGGCAGTACCTATGGCTACACCTTC	CASSTGTGGSTYGYTF
TRBV7-2	.	.	TRBJ2-7	TGTGCCAGCAGCTTAGGGATAGGAACAGACGAGCAGTACTTC	CASSLGIGTDEQYF
TRBV4-3	.	.	TRBJ2-5	TGCGCCAGCAGCCAAGATGCCCAGGAAGAGACCCAGTACTTC	CASSQDAQEETQYF
TRBV9	.	.	TRBJ2-1	TGTGCCAGCAGCGTCACCACCGGGACCTACAATGAGCAGTTCTTC	CASSVTTGTYNEQFF
TRBV7-2	.	.	TRBJ1-1	TGTGCCAGCAGCCTTACAGACATGAACACTGAAGCTTTCTTT	CASSLTDMNTEAFF
TRBV7-2	.	TRBD2	TRBJ2-7	TGTGCCAGCAGCTTAGATGGCGGGGGGGCCTACGAGCAGTACTTC	CASSLDGGGAYEQYF
TRBV27	.	.	TRBJ1-3	TGTGCCAGCAGTGCCACGGGACACCTCTCTGGAAACACCATATATTTT	CASSATGHLSGNTIYF
TRBV28	few	.	TRBJ2-7	TGTGCCAGCAGTTTATTCCCTAATGTGCGGGGAGACTACGAGCAGTACTTC	CASSLFPNVRGDYEQYF
TRBV4-1	.	TRBD1	TRBJ1-5	TGCGCCAGCCACCGGACAGGGCAGGGTCAGCCCCAGCATTTT	CASHRTGQGQPQHF
TRBV21-1	.	.	TRBJ1-1	TGTGCCAGCACCACAAGTCGGGGGGAGACTGAAGCTTTCTTT	CASTTSRGETEAFF
TRBV7-8	.	.	TRBJ1-4	TGTGCCAGCAGCTTAGCTCTGGGGCCTGAAAAACTGTTTTTT	CASSLALGPEKLFF
TRBV5-4	.	.	TRBJ1-1	TGTGCCAGCAGCTTGGGAGCTGCTGAAGCTTTCTTT	CASSLGAAEAFF
TRBV2	.	TRBD2	TRBJ2-3	TGTGCCAGCAGCGGTAGGACTAGACCCACAGATACGCAGTATTTT	CASSGRTRPTDTQYF
TRBV27	.	TRBD1	TRBJ2-1	TGTGCCAGCAGTACTCCTATGCGGACAGGGAGTGAGCAGTTCTTC	CASSTPMRTGSEQFF
TRBV4-2	.	TRBD2	TRBJ2-3	TGTGCCAGCAGCCGAGGATGGACTAGCGGAAATGATACGCAGTATTTT	CASSRGWTSGNDTQYF
TRBV28	once	.	TRBJ1-1	TGTGCCAGCAGTTTATATAGGGGTTGGGGGGGCGAGGGAGCTTTCTTT	CASSLYRGWGGEGAFF
TRBV27	.	.	TRBJ1-1	TGTGCCAGCAGTAAAACAGGGTCCACTGAAGCTTTCTTT	CASSKTGSTEAFF
TRBV6-1	.	TRBD1	TRBJ1-1	TGTGCCAGCAGTAAAAATCGGACAGGCTATGAAGCTTTCTTT	CASSKNRTGYEAFF